This section outlines one T cell receptor (beta chain) sequence together with its context. Measured with immunoSEQ multiplex PCR; TCRdb has only the in-frame clones, and not every one. The table includes 180,000 or so clones, 84% detected once. These data belong to a study of blood T cell repertoires in COVID-19. About the study: From the United States, Italy and Spain came samples of acute and convalescent COVID-19. Sources were T cells, B-cell-depleted T cells, or PBMCs; the material itself was cDNA or gDNA.

The specimen sequenced was peripheral blood. This sequence was found in a woman between 70 and 85 years old with COVID-19, enrolled during active disease.

DNA for the CDR3: TGTGCCAGCAGCGCCCCCTTGTCCGGGGGGCTATCCTACAATGAGCAGTTCTTC. Protein product: CASSAPLSGGLSYNEQFF. The V gene is TRBV9, the J gene TRBJ2-1; possible D gene TRBD2, 7 bases. The CDR3 length is 18 residues. V gave up 3 bases and J gave up 1 base, with 20 bases separating them. The V gene's germline CDR1 is SGDLS and CDR2 YYNGEE.